This passage covers 15 T cell receptor beta chains from one sample sequenced in a study of regulatory T cells in long-lasting Graves disease. TCR beta libraries were built with iRepertoire HTBI primers and Arm-PCR of CDR3 regions. TCRdb ran MiXCR on the multiplex PCR reads and lists one entry per CDR3 protein. The sample has 400,000 to 500,000 distinct CDR3 sequences, 15% seen once; the top ten hold roughly 17%. The time point: newly diagnosed GD, antithyroid drugs for less than 3 months. Researchers made the TCR library from RNA that was extracted from PBMCs. These data were likewise used in another study, on T cells in Graves' hyperthyroidism and ophthalmopathy.

The sample was peripheral blood mononuclear cells (PBMCs), taken at new diagnosis, from a patient treated with antithyroid drugs. The receptors here all came from a woman aged 25-40 years with Graves disease.

This clonotype showed up just a few times. This sequence joins TRBV9 and TRBJ2-1; TRBD2 matches at 7 bases. The CDR3 spans 14 residues. CDR1 and CDR2 (germline): SGDLS, YYNGEE. V gave up 2 bases and J gave up 8 bases; unmatched junction bases: 7. The CDR3 bases are TGTGCCAGCAGCGTTTCCCCTGGGAGGGATGAGCAGTTCTTC. It codes for CASSVSPGRDEQFF. Looking up the rest from reference TRBV9 and TRBJ2-1 gives the full variable domain: DSGVTQTPKHLITATGQRVTLRCSPRSGDLSVYWYQQSLDQGLQFLIQYYNGEERAKGNILERFSAQQFPDLHSELNLSSLELGDSALYFCASSVSPGRDEQFFGPGTRLTVL.

J is TRBJ2-1 and V is TRBV19, with TRBD2 matching over 7 bases. With 3 bases clipped from V and 6 bases from J, the junction kept 11 bases outside the gene matches. CDR1 and CDR2 (germline): LNHDA, SQIVND (reference sequence). This CDR3 region has 16 residues. The CDR3 here is CASSMWEGLPGNEQFF. As DNA, the CDR3 is TGTGCCAGTAGTATGTGGGAGGGCCTTCCGGGCAATGAGCAGTTCTTC. Together with reference TRBV19 and TRBJ2-1, the CDR3 gives the full variable domain: DGGITQSPKYLFRKEGQNVTLSCEQNLNHDAMYWYRQDPGQGLRLIYYSQIVNDFQKGDIAEGYSVSREKKESFPLTVTSAQKNPTAFYLCASSMWEGLPGNEQFFGPGTRLTVL.

J is TRBJ2-2 and V is TRBV5-1; D is undetermined. The CDR3 contains 16 residues. The V end was cut by 0 bases, the J end by 0 bases, with 9 bases between. Germline V gives CDR1 SGHRS, CDR2 YFSETQ. The CDR3 here is CASSLETVANTGELFF. CDR3 coding DNA: TGCGCCAGCAGCTTGGAGACGGTTGCGAACACCGGGGAGCTGTTTTTT.

This clonotype was seen ten or more times. This sequence joins TRBV20-1 and TRBJ2-1; D might be TRBD2 (6 bases). Trimming shortened V by 1 base and J by 0 bases, and 22 bases separated the two germline ends. The CDR3 runs to 19 residues. The V gene's germline CDR1 is DFQATT and CDR2 SNEGSKA (reference sequence). The CDR3 spells CSARADSLLARNSYNEQFF. CDR3 in DNA: TGCAGTGCTAGAGCCGACTCCCTACTAGCAAGAAACTCCTACAATGAGCAGTTCTTC.

The rearrangement joins TRBV18 to TRBJ2-5; unclear D gene. Trimming removed 1 base from V and 1 base from J, with 10 bases in between. Germline V gene data show CDR1 as KGHSH and CDR2 as LQKENI. The CDR3 is 15 residues long. The DNA of the CDR3 is TGTGCCAGCTCACCACAACTCGAGTCCCAAGAGACCCAGTACTTC. Translating it yields CASSPQLESQETQYF.

This clonotype was seen ten or more times. This sequence joins TRBV11-2 and TRBJ2-5, with TRBD2 matching 8 bases. Per the germline V gene, CDR1 is SGHAT and CDR2 is FQNNGV. V dropped 2 bases and J dropped 2; count of bases not matched to a gene: 10. The CDR3 sequence is 17 residues long. As DNA, the CDR3 is TGTGCCAGCAGCTTACAGGGGTTGTCGGGAGGGCAAGAGACCCAGTACTTC. Protein sequence: CASSLQGLSGGQETQYF.

This clonotype was found a few times. The genes are TRBV6-1 and TRBJ2-1; TRBD2 matches at 9 bases. This CDR3 spans 16 amino acids. Germline CDR1 and CDR2: MNHNS and SASEGT. J lost 7 bases, V lost 6 bases, and 13 bases had no gene match. In DNA, the CDR3 is TGTGCCAGCAGCCCCCGGGCGACTAGCGGACGTAATGAGCAGTTCTTC. Its translation is CASSPRATSGRNEQFF.

This clonotype was seen many times. This sequence joins TRBV10-3 and TRBJ2-3; D is possibly TRBD2 (6 bases). The CDR3 has 15 amino acids. Germline V lookup: CDR1 ENHRY, CDR2 SYGVKD. V shed 4 bases and J shed 2 bases, with 13 bases lying between them. The CDR3 reads CAISAGGTVTDTQYF. CDR3 nucleotide sequence: TGTGCCATCAGTGCCGGCGGGACGGTCACAGATACGCAGTATTTT.

This clonotype was detected a few times. The chain employs TRBV9 and TRBJ1-2; D gene ambiguous. The V end lost 4 bases, the J end lost 5 bases, and 18 bases lay between the germline ends. CDR3 size: 15 residues. Germline CDR1 is SGDLS and CDR2 is YYNGEE. CDR3 sequence: CASSSPARRRYGYTF. CDR3 DNA sequence: TGTGCCAGCAGCTCCCCCGCCCGTAGACGGTATGGCTACACCTTC.

This clonotype was seen ten or more times. The chain is built from TRBV18 and TRBJ1-5; 10 bases are a match to TRBD1. V shed 3 bases, J shed 6 bases, and the junction held 5 bases outside the gene matches. Germline loops: CDR1 KGHSH, CDR2 LQKENI. The CDR3 runs to 15 residues. The CDR3 sequence: CASSPGWTGGQPQHF. The CDR3 DNA is TGTGCCAGCTCACCGGGTTGGACAGGGGGTCAGCCCCAGCATTTT.

This clonotype occurred many times. DNA for the CDR3: TGTGCCAGCAGCCCGGGACAGGAATACACTGAAGCTTTCTTT. Translating it yields CASSPGQEYTEAFF. V and J are TRBV11-1 and TRBJ1-1; 8 bases match TRBD1. CDR3 length equals 14 residues. The V gene's germline CDR1 is SGHAT and CDR2 FQDESV (reference sequence). Trimming at V came to 5 bases and at J to 3 bases, leaving 5 bases not matched to a gene.

This clonotype came up a few times. The chain combines TRBV25-1 with TRBJ1-1; 7 nucleotides agree with TRBD1. CDR3 length: 15 residues. Germline lookup yields CDR1 MGHDK and CDR2 SYGVNS. V was pared by 6 bases and J by 3 bases, with 10 bases of the junction left unmatched. The CDR3 coding sequence is TGTGCCAGCAGGCCCTCGCGGACAGGATACACTGAAGCTTTCTTT. Its translation is CASRPSRTGYTEAFF.

In the case of this clonotype: A much larger clonotype is one base distant, so this may be a read error. Lacking the conserved final phenylalanine or tryptophan, this CDR3 likely reflects a read error. The V gene is TRBV6-2 or TRBV6-3, the J gene TRBJ2-1; D is perhaps TRBD1 (6 bases). Germline CDR1 MNHEY, CDR2 SVGEGT. This CDR3 is 20 amino acids long. The V end lost 0 bases, the J end lost 0 bases, and 21 bases lay between the germline ends. The CDR3 here is CASSYSIPGDTRSSYNEQFL. The CDR3 bases are TGTGCCAGCAGTTACTCGATACCAGGGGACACACGAAGCTCCTACAATGAGCAGTTCCTC.

Concerning this clonotype: The junction and the germline gene differ at one end; a read error may be behind it. This chain joins TRBV20-1 and TRBJ1-6, with unresolved D. This CDR3 region has 13 residues. Germline V gene sequence: CDR1 DFQATT, CDR2 SNEGSKA (reference sequence). CDR3 nucleotides: TGCAGTGCTAGAGTTTCCTTTAATTCACCCCTCCACTTT. Translating gives CSARVSFNSPLHF.

This clonotype has only a few counts. The chain recombines TRBV2 with TRBJ1-1; D is perhaps TRBD1 (5 bases). CDR3 length: 10 residues. Germline V gives CDR1 SNHLY, CDR2 FYNNEI. V lost 5 bases and J lost 9, with 7 bases in between. CDR3 in DNA: TGTGCCAGCAGTCGACAGAAAGCTTTCTTT. It yields the protein CASSRQKAFF.